This T cell receptor beta chain was identified during a study of cytomegalovirus exposure and HLA in healthy donors. Points from the study as a whole: TCR beta sequences reportedly predicted the HLA-A and HLA-B alleles of most subjects accurately.

The CDR3 is made up of 15 amino acids. V lost 0 bases, J lost 4 bases, and 13 bases lay in between. The germline gives CDR1 SGHRS, CDR2 YFSETQ. The PCR made use of 60 Vbeta and 13 Jbeta primers. Sequencing was performed with immunoSEQ multiplex PCR; in TCRdb, only in-frame clones are kept and a portion is missing. This table has 150,000 to 200,000 clones, approximately 85% appearing once. Comments on this clone: Its antigen is unknown.

These donors, healthy bone marrow donors, were studied. Input material: PBMCs. The J gene is TRBJ1-1, the V gene TRBV5-1; no reliable D call. The receptor's source is a man between 18 and 29 years old in good health and CMV-seropositive. DNA for the CDR3: TGCGCCAGCAGCTTGGCAGTCGGGGAATTCACTGAAGCTTTCTTT. Its translation: CASSLAVGEFTEAFF.